This T cell receptor (beta chain) is drawn from a study of T cells after posttransplantation cyclophosphamide. CDR3 length: 15 amino acids. Germline V gene sequence: CDR1 SGHRS, CDR2 YFSETQ. V trimming: 4 bases; J trimming: 9 bases; junction bases outside the gene matches: 5. This clone was counted ten times or more. Its specificity is not known. Libraries were prepared by immunoSEQ multiplex PCR; TCRdb keeps only in-frame clonotypes and omits some of them. The repertoire consists of 40,000 to 60,000 clones, none detected only once. Findings of the study overall: Later blood repertoires were often dominated by clones from the donor CD8+ memory compartment. TRB clonality was highly associated with recipient CMV seropositivity and reactivation. TRB overlap between skin or GI tissue T cells and blood was limited.

On the day of bone marrow donation, the related graft donor provided peripheral blood. The chain couples TRBV5-1 to TRBJ2-1; 15 bases match TRBD2. The receptor was isolated from a man aged 40-50 years in good health, CMV-negative, and a related stem cell transplant donor. Sequenced input: PBMCs. In DNA, the CDR3 is TGCGCCAGCAGCACCCGGACTAGCGGGAGGGCTGAGCAGTTCTTC. Its protein is CASSTRTSGRAEQFF.